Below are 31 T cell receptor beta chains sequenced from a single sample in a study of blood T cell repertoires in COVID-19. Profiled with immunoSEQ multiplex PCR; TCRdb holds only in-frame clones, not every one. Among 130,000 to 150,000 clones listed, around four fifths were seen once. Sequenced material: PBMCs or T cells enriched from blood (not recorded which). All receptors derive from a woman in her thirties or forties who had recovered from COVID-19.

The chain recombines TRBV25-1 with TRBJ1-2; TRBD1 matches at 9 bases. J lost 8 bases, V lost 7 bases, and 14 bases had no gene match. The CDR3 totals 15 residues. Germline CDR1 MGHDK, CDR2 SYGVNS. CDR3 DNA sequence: TGTGCCAGCACACCTCCGGGACAGGGCCCCGGGGGCTACACCTTC. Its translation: CASTPPGQGPGGYTF.

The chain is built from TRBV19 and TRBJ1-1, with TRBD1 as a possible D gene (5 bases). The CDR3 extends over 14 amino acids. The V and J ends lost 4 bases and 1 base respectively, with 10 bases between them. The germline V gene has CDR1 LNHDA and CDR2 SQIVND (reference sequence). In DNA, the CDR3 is TGTGCCAGTAGTACGAGCAGGGAGAACACTGAAGCTTTCTTT. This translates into CASSTSRENTEAFF.

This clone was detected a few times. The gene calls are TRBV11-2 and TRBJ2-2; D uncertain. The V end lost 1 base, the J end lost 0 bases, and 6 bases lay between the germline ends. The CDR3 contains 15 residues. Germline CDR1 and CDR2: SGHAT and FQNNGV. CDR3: CASSLGTTNTGELFF. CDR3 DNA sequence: TGTGCCAGCAGCTTAGGCACAACGAACACCGGGGAGCTGTTTTTT.

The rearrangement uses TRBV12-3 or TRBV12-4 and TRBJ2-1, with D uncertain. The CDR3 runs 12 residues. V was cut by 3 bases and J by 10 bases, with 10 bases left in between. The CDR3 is CASSFLPGEQFF. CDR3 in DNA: TGTGCCAGCAGTTTCCTCCCCGGGGAGCAGTTCTTC.

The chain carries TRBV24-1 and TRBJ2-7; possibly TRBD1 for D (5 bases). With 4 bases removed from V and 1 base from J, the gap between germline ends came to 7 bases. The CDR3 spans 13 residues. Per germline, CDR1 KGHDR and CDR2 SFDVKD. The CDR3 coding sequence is TGTGCCACCAGTGAGCCAGGGTCCTACGAGCAGTACTTC. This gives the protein CATSEPGSYEQYF.

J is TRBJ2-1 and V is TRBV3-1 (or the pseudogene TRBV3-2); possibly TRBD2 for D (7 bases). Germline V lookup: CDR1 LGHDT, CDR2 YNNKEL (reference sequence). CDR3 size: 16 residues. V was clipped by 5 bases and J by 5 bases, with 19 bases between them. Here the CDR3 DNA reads TGTGCCAGCAGCGAGGCGGGGGCGCCACGAGACAATGAGCAGTTCTTC. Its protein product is CASSEAGAPRDNEQFF.

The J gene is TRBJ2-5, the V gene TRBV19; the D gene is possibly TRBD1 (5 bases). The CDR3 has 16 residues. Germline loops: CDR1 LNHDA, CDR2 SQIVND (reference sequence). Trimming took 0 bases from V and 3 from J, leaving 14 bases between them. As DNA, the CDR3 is TGTGCCAGTAGTATAGACACCGCCCTAGGGGAAGAGACCCAGTACTTC. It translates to CASSIDTALGEETQYF.

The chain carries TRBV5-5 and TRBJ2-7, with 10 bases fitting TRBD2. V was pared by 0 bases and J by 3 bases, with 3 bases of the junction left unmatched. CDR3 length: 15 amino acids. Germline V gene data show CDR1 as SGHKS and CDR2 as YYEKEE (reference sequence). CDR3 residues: CASSLAPSGSYEQYF. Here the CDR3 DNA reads TGTGCCAGCAGCTTGGCCCCTAGCGGGAGCTACGAGCAGTACTTC. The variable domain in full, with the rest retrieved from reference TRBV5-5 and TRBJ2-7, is DAGVTQSPTHLIKTRGQQVTLRCSPISGHKSVSWYQQVLGQGPQFIFQYYEKEERGRGNFPDRFSARQFPNYSSELNVNALLLGDSALYLCASSLAPSGSYEQYFGPGTRLTVT.

The DNA for the CDR3 is TGTGCCAGCAGCCGAATAGGGGGAGCCACCGGGGAGCTGTTTTTT. This sequence encodes CASSRIGGATGELFF. The rearrangement uses TRBV11-2 and TRBJ2-2, with D possibly being TRBD1 (6 bases). The CDR3 sequence is 15 residues long. Trimming cost V 5 bases and J 4 bases, with 14 bases left between them. From germline, CDR1 is SGHAT and CDR2 FQNNGV. Based on the CDR3 plus reference TRBV11-2 and TRBJ2-2, the full variable domain is EAGVAQSPRYKIIEKRQSVAFWCNPISGHATLYWYQQILGQGPKLLIQFQNNGVVDDSQLPKDRFSAERLKGVDSTLKIQPAKLEDSAVYLCASSRIGGATGELFFGEGSRLTVL.

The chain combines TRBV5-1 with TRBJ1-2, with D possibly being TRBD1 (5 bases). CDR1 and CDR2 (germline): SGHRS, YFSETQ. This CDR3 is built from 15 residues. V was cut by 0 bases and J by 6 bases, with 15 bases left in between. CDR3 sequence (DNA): TGCGCCAGCAGCTTGGACCAGGGTGGTAAGGATGGCTACACCTTC. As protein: CASSLDQGGKDGYTF.

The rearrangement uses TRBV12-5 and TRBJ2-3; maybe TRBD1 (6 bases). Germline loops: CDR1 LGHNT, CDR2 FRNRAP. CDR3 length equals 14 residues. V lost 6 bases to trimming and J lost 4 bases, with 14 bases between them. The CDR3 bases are TGTGCTAGTGGATCCCTAGGGGGTTCAGATACGCAGTATTTT. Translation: CASGSLGGSDTQYF.

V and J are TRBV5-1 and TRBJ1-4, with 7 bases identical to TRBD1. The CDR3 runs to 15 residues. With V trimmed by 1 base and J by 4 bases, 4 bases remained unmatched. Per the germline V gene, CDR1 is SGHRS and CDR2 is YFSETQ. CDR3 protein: CASSLRGGLNEKLFF. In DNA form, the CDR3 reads TGCGCCAGCAGCTTGCGAGGGGGCCTTAATGAAAAACTGTTTTTT.

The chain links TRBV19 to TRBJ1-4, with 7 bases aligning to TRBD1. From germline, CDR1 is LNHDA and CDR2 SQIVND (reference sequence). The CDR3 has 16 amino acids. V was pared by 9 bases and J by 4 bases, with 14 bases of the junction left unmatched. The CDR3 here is CARIGQAVGGNEKLFF. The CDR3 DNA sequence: TGTGCCAGAATAGGACAGGCGGTGGGTGGTAATGAAAAACTGTTTTTT.

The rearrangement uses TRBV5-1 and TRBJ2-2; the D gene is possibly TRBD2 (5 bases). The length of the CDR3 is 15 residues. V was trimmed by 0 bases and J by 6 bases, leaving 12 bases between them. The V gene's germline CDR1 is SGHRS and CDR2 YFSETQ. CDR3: CASSLATSRAGELFF. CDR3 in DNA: TGCGCCAGCAGCTTGGCGACCTCGAGGGCCGGGGAGCTGTTTTTT. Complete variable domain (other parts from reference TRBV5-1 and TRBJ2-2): KAGVTQTPRYLIKTRGQQVTLSCSPISGHRSVSWYQQTPGQGLQFLFEYFSETQRNKGNFPGRFSGRQFSNSRSEMNVSTLELGDSALYLCASSLATSRAGELFFGEGSRLTVL.

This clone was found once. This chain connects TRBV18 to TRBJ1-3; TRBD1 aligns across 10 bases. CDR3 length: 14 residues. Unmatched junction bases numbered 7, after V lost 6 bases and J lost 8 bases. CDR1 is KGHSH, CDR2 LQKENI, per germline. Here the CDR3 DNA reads TGTGCCAGCTCCATACCGGGGACAGGGGACACCATATATTTT. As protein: CASSIPGTGDTIYF.

The CDR3 is CSVGSAMGQYF. The CDR3 nucleotides are TGCAGCGTTGGAAGCGCCATGGGGCAGTACTTC. The chain has TRBV29-1 and TRBJ2-7; D call uncertain. CDR1 is SQVTM and CDR2 is ANQGSEA in the germline V gene. This CDR3 region has 11 residues. Between the trimmed V and J ends, which lost 4 bases and 9 bases, there was a span of 13 bases.

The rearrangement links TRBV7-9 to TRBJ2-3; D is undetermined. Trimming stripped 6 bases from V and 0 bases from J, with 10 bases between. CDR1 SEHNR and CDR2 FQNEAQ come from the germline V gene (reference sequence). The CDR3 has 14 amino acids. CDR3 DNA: TGTGCCAGCAGACCCCCGCTAAGCACAGATACGCAGTATTTT. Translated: CASRPPLSTDTQYF.

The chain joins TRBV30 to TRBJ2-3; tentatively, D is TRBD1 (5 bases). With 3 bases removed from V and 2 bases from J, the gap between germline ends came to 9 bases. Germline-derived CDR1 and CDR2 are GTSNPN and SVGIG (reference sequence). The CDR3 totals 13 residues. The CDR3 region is CAWSLDITDTQYF. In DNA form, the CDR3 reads TGTGCCTGGAGCCTGGACATCACAGATACGCAGTATTTT.

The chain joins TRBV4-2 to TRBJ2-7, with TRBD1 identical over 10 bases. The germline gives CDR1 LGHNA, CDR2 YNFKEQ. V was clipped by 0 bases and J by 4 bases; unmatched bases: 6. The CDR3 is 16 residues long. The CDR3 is CASSQDLGTGEYEQYF. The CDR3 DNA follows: TGTGCCAGCAGCCAAGATCTGGGGACAGGGGAATACGAGCAGTACTTC.

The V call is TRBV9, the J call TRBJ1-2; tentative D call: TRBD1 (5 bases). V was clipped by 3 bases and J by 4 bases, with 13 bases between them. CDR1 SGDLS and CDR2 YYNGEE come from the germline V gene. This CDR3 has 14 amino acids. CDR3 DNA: TGTGCCAGCAGCGGGTTGACAGAAACCTATGGCTACACCTTC. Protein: CASSGLTETYGYTF. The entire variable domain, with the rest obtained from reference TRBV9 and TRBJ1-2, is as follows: DSGVTQTPKHLITATGQRVTLRCSPRSGDLSVYWYQQSLDQGLQFLIQYYNGEERAKGNILERFSAQQFPDLHSELNLSSLELGDSALYFCASSGLTETYGYTFGSGTRLTVV.

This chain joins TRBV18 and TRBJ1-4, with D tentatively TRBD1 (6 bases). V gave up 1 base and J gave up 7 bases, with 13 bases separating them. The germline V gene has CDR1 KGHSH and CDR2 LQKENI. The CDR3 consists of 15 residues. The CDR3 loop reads CASSPRRQESEKLFF. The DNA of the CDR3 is TGTGCCAGCTCACCACGGAGACAGGAGAGTGAAAAACTGTTTTTT.

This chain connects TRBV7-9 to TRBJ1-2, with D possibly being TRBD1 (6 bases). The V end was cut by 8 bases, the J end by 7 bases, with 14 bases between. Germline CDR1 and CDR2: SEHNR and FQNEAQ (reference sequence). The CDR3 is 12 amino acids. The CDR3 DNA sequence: TGTGCCAGCGCCGGGACACAGATTGGCTACACCTTC. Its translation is CASAGTQIGYTF. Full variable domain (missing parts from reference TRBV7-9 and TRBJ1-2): DTGVSQNPRHKITKRGQNVTFRCDPISEHNRLYWYRQTLGQGPEFLTYFQNEAQLEKSRLLSDRFSAERPKGSFSTLEIQRTEQGDSAMYLCASAGTQIGYTFGSGTRLTVV.

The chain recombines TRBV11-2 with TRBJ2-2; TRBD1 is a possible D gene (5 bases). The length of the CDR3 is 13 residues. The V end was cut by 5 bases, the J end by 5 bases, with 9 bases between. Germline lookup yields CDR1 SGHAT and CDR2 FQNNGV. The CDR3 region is CASSNRGTGELFF. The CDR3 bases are TGTGCCAGCAGCAATAGGGGAACCGGGGAGCTGTTTTTT.

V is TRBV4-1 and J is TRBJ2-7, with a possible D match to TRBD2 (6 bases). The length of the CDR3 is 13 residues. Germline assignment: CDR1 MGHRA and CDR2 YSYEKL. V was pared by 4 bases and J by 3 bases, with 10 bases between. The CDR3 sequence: CASSPMGLYEQYF. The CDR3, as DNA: TGCGCCAGCAGCCCCATGGGACTCTACGAGCAGTACTTC.

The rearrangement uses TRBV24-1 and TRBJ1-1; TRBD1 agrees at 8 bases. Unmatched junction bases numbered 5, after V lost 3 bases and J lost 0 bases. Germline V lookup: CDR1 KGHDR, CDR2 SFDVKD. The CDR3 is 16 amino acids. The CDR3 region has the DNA TGTGCCACCAGTGATCTAAGGACAGGGATGAACACTGAAGCTTTCTTT. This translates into CATSDLRTGMNTEAFF.

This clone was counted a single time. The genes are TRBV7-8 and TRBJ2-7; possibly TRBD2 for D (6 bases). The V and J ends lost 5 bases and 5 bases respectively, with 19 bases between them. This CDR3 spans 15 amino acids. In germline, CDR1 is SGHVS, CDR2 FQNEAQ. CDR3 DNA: TGTGCCAGCAGCCAACCGGTCGGGGGAAACGACGAGCAGTACTTC. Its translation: CASSQPVGGNDEQYF.

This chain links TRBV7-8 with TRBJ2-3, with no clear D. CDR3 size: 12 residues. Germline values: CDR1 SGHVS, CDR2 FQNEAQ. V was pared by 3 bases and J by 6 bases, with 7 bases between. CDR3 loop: CASSFIQDTQYF. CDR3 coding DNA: TGTGCCAGCAGCTTCATCCAGGATACGCAGTATTTT.

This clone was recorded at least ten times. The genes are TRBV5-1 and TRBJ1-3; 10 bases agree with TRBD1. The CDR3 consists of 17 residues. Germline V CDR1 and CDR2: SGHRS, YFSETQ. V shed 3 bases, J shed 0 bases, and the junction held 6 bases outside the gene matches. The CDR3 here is CASSWGQGSSSGNTIYF. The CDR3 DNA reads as TGCGCCAGCAGCTGGGGACAGGGGTCAAGCTCTGGAAACACCATATATTTT.

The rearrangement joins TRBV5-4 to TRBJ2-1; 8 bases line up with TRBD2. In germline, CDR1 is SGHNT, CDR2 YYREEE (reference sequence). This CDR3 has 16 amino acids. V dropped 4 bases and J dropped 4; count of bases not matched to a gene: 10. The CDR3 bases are TGTGCCAGCAGCCAAACGGGACTAGGACAATACAATGAGCAGTTCTTC. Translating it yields CASSQTGLGQYNEQFF.

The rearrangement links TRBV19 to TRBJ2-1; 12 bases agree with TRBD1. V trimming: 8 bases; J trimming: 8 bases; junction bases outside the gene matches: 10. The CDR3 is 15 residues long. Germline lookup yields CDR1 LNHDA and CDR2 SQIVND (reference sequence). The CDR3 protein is CASAPIRDRGHEQFF. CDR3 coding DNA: TGTGCCAGTGCACCGATCCGGGACAGGGGGCATGAGCAGTTCTTC.

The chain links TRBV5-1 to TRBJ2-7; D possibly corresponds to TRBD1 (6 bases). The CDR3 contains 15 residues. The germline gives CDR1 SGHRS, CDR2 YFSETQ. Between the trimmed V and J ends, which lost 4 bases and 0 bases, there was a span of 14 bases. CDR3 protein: CASSLTGTSSYEQYF. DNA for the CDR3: TGCGCCAGCAGCCTAACAGGGACCAGCTCCTACGAGCAGTACTTC.